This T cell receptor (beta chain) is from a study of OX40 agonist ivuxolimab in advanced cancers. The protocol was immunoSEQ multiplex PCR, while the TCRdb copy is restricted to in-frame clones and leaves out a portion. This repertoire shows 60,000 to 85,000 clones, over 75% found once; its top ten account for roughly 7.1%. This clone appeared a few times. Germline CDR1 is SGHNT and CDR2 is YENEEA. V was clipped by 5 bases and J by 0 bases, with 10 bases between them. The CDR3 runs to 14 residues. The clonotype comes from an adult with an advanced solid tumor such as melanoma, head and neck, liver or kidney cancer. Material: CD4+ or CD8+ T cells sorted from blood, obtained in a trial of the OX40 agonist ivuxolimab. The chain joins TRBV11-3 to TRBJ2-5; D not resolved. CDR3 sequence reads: CASSPQTNQETQYF. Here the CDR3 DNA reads TGTGCCAGCAGCCCACAGACCAACCAAGAGACCCAGTACTTC. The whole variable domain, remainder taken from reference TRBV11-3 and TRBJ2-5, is EAGVVQSPRYKIIEKKQPVAFWCNPISGHNTLYWYLQNLGQGPELLIRYENEEAVDDSQLPKDRFSAERLKGVDSTLKIQPAELGDSAVYLCASSPQTNQETQYFGPGTRLLVL.